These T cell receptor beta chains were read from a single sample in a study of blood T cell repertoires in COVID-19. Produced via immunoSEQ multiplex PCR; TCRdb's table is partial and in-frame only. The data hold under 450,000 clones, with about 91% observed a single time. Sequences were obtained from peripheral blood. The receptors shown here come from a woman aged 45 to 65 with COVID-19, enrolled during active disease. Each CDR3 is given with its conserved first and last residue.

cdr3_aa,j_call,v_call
CASSEGQTNSPLHF,TRBJ1-6,TRBV2
CASSNPGRGNTIYF,TRBJ1-3,TRBV19
CASSEGAGSGNTIYF,TRBJ1-3,TRBV5-6
CASTLRTGRIYEQYF,TRBJ2-7,TRBV27
CASSPGTGGLDTQYF,TRBJ2-3,TRBV7-3
CASSGRDLNSPLHF,TRBJ1-6,TRBV25-1
CASSSAGWRTDTQYF,TRBJ2-3,TRBV19
CASSFIGADTQYF,TRBJ2-3,TRBV7-3
CASSQTGDTEAFF,TRBJ1-1,TRBV19
CASSEERGYEQYF,TRBJ2-7,TRBV6-1
CARRGARNLGEQYF,TRBJ2-7,TRBV19
CASSIGTGGDYGYTF,TRBJ1-2,TRBV19
CASSRGLAGSGETQYF,TRBJ2-5,TRBV4-1
CASSPPGGSAYEQYF,TRBJ2-7,TRBV18
CASTKRGDNEQFF,TRBJ2-1,TRBV19
CAWTGLAVRDTQYF,TRBJ2-3,TRBV30
CASRTEGAGNEKLFF,TRBJ1-4,TRBV2
CASSQGRARGTNEKLFF,TRBJ1-4,TRBV4-1
CASSQSRGLLYF,TRBJ2-7,TRBV6-5
CASNSGTGSYNSPLHF,TRBJ1-6,TRBV19
CASSPRGGEMETQYF,TRBJ2-5,TRBV2
CASKLGTQVSGNTIYF,TRBJ1-3,TRBV19